This is a list of T cell receptor beta chains from one sample in a study of cytomegalovirus exposure and HLA in healthy donors. This table comes from immunoSEQ multiplex PCR, and its TCRdb copy is limited to in-frame clones, with some not included. The sample lists tens of thousands of clones, about 94% seen once, with about 4.5% in the top ten. The source material was PBMCs. Receptor source: a man younger than 35 in good health and CMV-seropositive. Each CDR3 is given with its conserved first and last residue. The D gene is left open where the match is weak. Expanded clones get a size class; other rows say once, few or many, or leave the size out.

j_call clone_size cdr3_length d_call v_call cdr3_aa cdr3_nt
TRBJ2-7 few 14 TRBD1 TRBV10-3 CAISDPGQTYEQYF TGTGCCATCAGTGACCCGGGACAGACCTACGAGCAGTACTTC
TRBJ1-1 NA 15 NA TRBV15 CATSRDQRGGTEAFF TGTGCCACCAGCAGAGATCAGAGGGGAGGGACTGAAGCTTTCTTT
TRBJ1-1 NA 13 NA TRBV9 CASSAAVNTEAFF TGTGCCAGCAGCGCCGCGGTAAACACTGAAGCTTTCTTT
TRBJ1-5 once 17 NA TRBV7-8 CASSGYRVLAVNQPQHF TGTGCCAGCAGCGGATACAGGGTCCTAGCCGTCAATCAGCCCCAGCATTTT
TRBJ2-1 NA 12 NA TRBV7-2 CASSLGFGEQFF TGTGCCAGCAGCTTAGGTTTCGGTGAGCAGTTCTTC
TRBJ2-7 NA 14 NA TRBV6-5 CASSSSPFSYEQYF TGTGCCAGCAGTTCCTCCCCCTTCTCCTACGAGCAGTACTTC
TRBJ2-7 NA 14 NA TRBV11-3 CASSSPGDSYEQYF TGTGCCAGCAGCTCCCCGGGGGATTCCTACGAGCAGTACTTC
TRBJ1-1 NA 13 NA TRBV6-1 CASSTTSNTEAFF TGTGCCAGCAGCACAACCTCGAACACTGAAGCTTTCTTT
TRBJ2-3 NA 17 TRBD2 TRBV5-1 CASSLGGVAGESDTQYF TGCGCCAGCAGCTTGGGAGGGGTAGCGGGAGAATCAGATACGCAGTATTTT
TRBJ1-2 NA 14 NA TRBV14 CASSQEPRNYGYTF TGTGCCAGCAGCCAAGAGCCCAGGAACTATGGCTACACCTTC
TRBJ2-7 once 11 NA TRBV29-1 CSVLQGSKQYF TGCAGCGTTTTACAGGGTAGTAAGCAGTACTTC
TRBJ2-3 NA 17 TRBD1 TRBV18 CASSPPGTGRFTNTQYF TGTGCCAGCTCACCTCCCGGGACAGGGAGGTTCACTAATACGCAGTATTTT
TRBJ2-1 NA 14 TRBD2 TRBV10-3 CAISPSGYYNEQFF TGTGCCATCAGCCCTAGCGGATATTACAATGAGCAGTTCTTC
TRBJ2-1 NA 16 TRBD1 TRBV7-6 CASSSPLTGNYNEQFF TGTGCCAGCAGCTCTCCTCTGACAGGGAACTACAATGAGCAGTTCTTC
TRBJ2-5 NA 17 NA TRBV11-3 CASSPLGGSLGQETQYF TGTGCCAGCAGCCCCTTGGGGGGTTCGTTGGGTCAAGAGACCCAGTACTTC
TRBJ1-5 NA 15 TRBD1 TRBV19 CASSRQGASNQPQHF TGTGCCAGTAGCCGACAGGGGGCGAGCAATCAGCCCCAGCATTTT
TRBJ2-1 NA 15 TRBD1 TRBV6-1 CASSVSGQGKGEQFF TGTGCCAGCAGTGTTTCGGGACAGGGGAAAGGGGAGCAGTTCTTC
TRBJ2-5 once 13 TRBD1 TRBV30 CAWMTGGYKTQYF TGTGCCTGGATGACAGGGGGATATAAGACCCAGTACTTC
TRBJ2-2 NA 11 NA TRBV6-1 CAVQNTGELFF TGTGCCGTACAGAACACCGGGGAGCTGTTTTTT
TRBJ1-1 NA 14 NA TRBV5-1 CASSLGHMNTEAFF TGCGCCAGCAGCTTGGGGCATATGAACACTGAAGCTTTCTTT
TRBJ2-3 NA 11 NA TRBV6-5 CASTEADTQYF TGTGCCAGCACGGAGGCAGATACGCAGTATTTT
TRBJ2-1 NA 13 NA TRBV28 CASSRGQLNEQFF TGTGCCAGCAGTCGCGGACAGCTCAATGAGCAGTTCTTC
TRBJ2-1 NA 15 NA TRBV7-2 CASSSRQSYYNEQFF TGTGCCAGCAGCTCGAGACAGAGCTACTACAATGAGCAGTTCTTC
TRBJ2-7 NA 16 NA TRBV5-8 CASSLRLTAAAYEQYF TGTGCCAGCAGCTTGAGGTTAACAGCCGCTGCCTACGAGCAGTACTTC
TRBJ1-4 NA 15 NA TRBV6-1 CASRARDLGDEKLFF TGTGCCAGCAGAGCCCGGGACTTAGGGGATGAAAAACTGTTTTTT
TRBJ2-3 NA 14 NA TRBV27 CASSLSHGADTQYF TGTGCCAGCAGTTTAAGCCATGGAGCGGATACGCAGTATTTT
TRBJ1-1 NA 15 NA TRBV5-1 CASSSRPSGNTEAFF TGCGCCAGCAGCTCCCGACCCTCGGGGAACACTGAAGCTTTCTTT
TRBJ1-3 NA 14 NA TRBV11-2 CASSENRAGNTIYF TGTGCCAGCAGCGAAAACAGGGCTGGAAACACCATATATTTT
TRBJ1-3 NA 15 NA TRBV4-1 CASSQEWSSGNTIYF TGCGCCAGCAGCCAAGAATGGAGCTCTGGAAACACCATATATTTT
TRBJ1-1 NA 17 NA TRBV28 CASSFDPAGAMNTEAFF TGTGCCAGCAGTTTTGATCCGGCAGGGGCTATGAACACTGAAGCTTTCTTT
TRBJ1-2 NA 16 TRBD1 TRBV15 CATSGERTGGDYGYTF TGTGCCACCAGCGGGGAAAGGACAGGGGGCGACTATGGCTACACCTTC
TRBJ2-7 few 17 NA TRBV5-8 CASSSPAPLSVAYEQYF TGTGCCAGCAGCTCCCCAGCGCCTTTGTCGGTGGCCTACGAGCAGTACTTC
TRBJ2-7 NA 14 NA TRBV18 CASSPERGTYEQYF TGTGCCAGCTCACCAGAACGGGGAACCTACGAGCAGTACTTC
TRBJ2-7 NA 11 NA TRBV7-9 CASSRDYEQYF TGTGCCAGCAGCCGCGACTACGAGCAGTACTTC
TRBJ1-2 NA 13 TRBD1 TRBV30 CAWRDRVLRGYTF TGTGCCTGGAGGGACAGGGTATTGCGCGGCTACACCTTC
TRBJ1-2 few 11 NA TRBV30 CAGPHEGGYTF TGTGCCGGACCCCATGAGGGTGGCTACACCTTC
TRBJ1-2 NA 14 NA TRBV19 CASTSGGTVYGYTF TGTGCCAGTACCAGTGGGGGGACCGTCTATGGCTACACCTTC
TRBJ2-3 NA 14 NA TRBV7-2 CASSLAQGADTQYF TGTGCCAGCAGCTTAGCACAGGGAGCAGATACGCAGTATTTT
TRBJ2-5 NA 14 NA TRBV30 CAWSVQQGLETQYF TGTGCCTGGAGTGTACAGCAGGGCTTGGAGACCCAGTACTTC
TRBJ1-3 few 14 TRBD1 TRBV29-1 CSVGQGAQGNTIYF TGCAGCGTTGGCCAGGGGGCGCAAGGAAACACCATATATTTT
TRBJ2-1 once 15 TRBD2 TRBV7-3 CASSAQAGGPYEQFF TGTGCCAGCAGCGCGCAAGCGGGAGGGCCCTATGAGCAGTTCTTC
TRBJ1-2 NA 15 NA TRBV4-1 CASSQAPRDWDGYTF TGCGCCAGCAGCCAAGCACCCCGGGACTGGGATGGCTACACCTTC
TRBJ1-5 NA 13 TRBD1 TRBV28 CASGTGDPQPQHF TGTGCCAGCGGGACAGGGGATCCTCAGCCCCAGCATTTT
TRBJ1-2 NA 14 TRBD1 TRBV5-5 CASSRTGGADGYTF TGTGCCAGCAGCCGGACAGGGGGGGCGGATGGCTACACCTTC
TRBJ2-7 few 18 NA TRBV7-9 CASSLRPPRGRSPYEQYF TGTGCCAGCAGCTTACGTCCCCCCAGGGGTCGTTCCCCCTACGAGCAGTACTTC
TRBJ1-1 few 11 NA TRBV2 CASSRAGYAFF TGTGCCAGCAGCCGCGCGGGTTATGCTTTCTTT
TRBJ2-1 NA 19 TRBD1 TRBV7-9 CASSPEDRFLILPDNEQFF TGTGCCAGCAGCCCTGAGGACAGGTTTTTAATTTTGCCGGACAATGAGCAGTTCTTC
TRBJ1-1 once 17 NA TRBV7-9 CASSSGTVVGGNTEAFF TGTGCCAGCAGCTCAGGGACGGTCGTCGGGGGGAACACTGAAGCTTTCTTT
TRBJ1-4 NA 14 TRBD1 TRBV2 CASSDGTGEEKLFF TGTGCCAGCAGCGACGGGACAGGGGAAGAAAAACTGTTTTTT
TRBJ1-2 NA 13 NA TRBV6-5 CASSGSGDYGYTF TGTGCCAGCAGTGGATCAGGGGACTATGGCTACACCTTC
TRBJ1-4 NA 16 NA TRBV5-1 CASSQSRDMVGEKLFF TGCGCCAGCAGCCAGAGTCGGGACATGGTGGGGGAAAAACTGTTTTTT